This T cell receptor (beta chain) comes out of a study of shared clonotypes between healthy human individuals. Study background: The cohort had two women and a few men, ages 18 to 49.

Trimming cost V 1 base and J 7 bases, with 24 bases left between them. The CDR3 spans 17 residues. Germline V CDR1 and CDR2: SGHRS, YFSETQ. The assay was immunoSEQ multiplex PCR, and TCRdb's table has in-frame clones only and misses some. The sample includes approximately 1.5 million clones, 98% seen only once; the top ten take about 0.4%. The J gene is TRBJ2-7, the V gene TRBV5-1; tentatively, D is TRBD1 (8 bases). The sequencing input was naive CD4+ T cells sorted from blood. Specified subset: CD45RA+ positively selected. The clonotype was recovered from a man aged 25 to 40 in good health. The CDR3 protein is CASSLLLLGSGTGEQYF. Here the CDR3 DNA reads TGCGCCAGCAGCTTGTTACTCCTGGGGAGCGGGACAGGTGAGCAGTACTTC.